These T cell receptor beta chains were read from a single sample in a study of response to subunit inactivated influenza vaccine. TCRdb reprocessed the RT-PCR reads with MiXCR, giving one entry per CDR3 protein. Of around 540,000 distinct CDR3 sequences in the sample, 12% were seen once. The sequences come from PBMCs from blood, collected on the day of vaccination. These receptors all stem from a man between 50 and 59 years old who received an inactivated influenza vaccine. CDR3s include the opening cysteine and the closing phenylalanine or tryptophan. A D gene is named only where the DNA matches it firmly. Expanded clones are given a class, and other clones once, few, many or no size at all.

CDR3 length	D gene	J gene	clone size	V gene	CDR3 DNA	CDR3 protein
14	.	TRBJ1-1	.	TRBV3-1	TGTGCCAGCAGCTCGACAAGGGGGAACACTGAAGCTTTCTTT	CASSSTRGNTEAFF
13	.	TRBJ2-5	.	TRBV3-1	TGTGCCAGCAGCCTAATTCAAGGAGGGACCCAGTACTTC	CASSLIQGGTQYF
14	.	TRBJ2-7	.	TRBV4-1	TGCGCCAGCAGCTATAGGACAGGGACTATGGAGCAGTACTTC	CASSYRTGTMEQYF
13	.	TRBJ1-2	.	TRBV7-9	TGTGCCAGCAGCCCACCACGGATAAACGGCTACACCTTC	CASSPPRINGYTF
15	.	TRBJ2-7	few	TRBV4-3	TGCGCCAGCAGCCGAGGGACCGGTGAGTCCTACGAGCAGTACTTC	CASSRGTGESYEQYF
14	.	TRBJ2-1	few	TRBV6-5	TGTGCCAGCAGTTACTCGAGTACAGGTAATGAGCAGTTCTTC	CASSYSSTGNEQFF
16	.	TRBJ2-7	.	TRBV11-2	TGTGCCAGCAGCTTAGGCCGACAGGTTCGGTCCTACGAGCAGTACTTC	CASSLGRQVRSYEQYF
16	TRBD1	TRBJ2-1	few	TRBV7-9	TGTGCCAGCAGCTCCCGGGACAGGGGGTTTAACAATGAGCAGTTCTTC	CASSSRDRGFNNEQFF
12	.	TRBJ2-7	.	TRBV6-1	TGTGCCAGCACTTCACAGGGTTGGGAGCAGTACTTC	CASTSQGWEQYF
14	.	TRBJ2-3	.	TRBV5-5	TGTGCCAGCAGCCCAGGACTCCACACAGATACGCAGTATTTT	CASSPGLHTDTQYF
13	.	TRBJ2-1	few	TRBV29-1	TGCAGCGTCACAGGACCAAGGTACAATGAGCAGTTCTTC	CSVTGPRYNEQFF
14	.	TRBJ2-7	many	TRBV5-1	TGCGCCAGCAGCTTAAGACAGAACTCCTACGAGCAGTACTTC	CASSLRQNSYEQYF
15	TRBD1	TRBJ2-1	few	TRBV20-1	TGCAGTGCTAGAGAGACAGGGGGCTCCTACAATGAGCAGTTCTTC	CSARETGGSYNEQFF
14	.	TRBJ1-1	few	TRBV7-9	TGTGCCAGCAGCTTAGATTTGGAGGGGACTGAAGCTTTCTTT	CASSLDLEGTEAFF
15	TRBD1	TRBJ1-5	many	TRBV2	TGTGCCAGCAGTGCAGAACAGGGGGGCAATCAGCCCCAGCATTTT	CASSAEQGGNQPQHF
15	.	TRBJ1-2	.	TRBV9	TGTGCCAGCAGCTCCTCTAAGCCGCCCCTCTATGGCTACACCTTC	CASSSSKPPLYGYTF
12	.	TRBJ2-7	few	TRBV29-1	TGCAGCGTTGTGGCAGGGCCCTACGAGCAGTACTTC	CSVVAGPYEQYF
18	TRBD2	TRBJ2-2	many	TRBV27	TGTGCCAGCTGCCCGGTCGCCAGGACTAGCGGGAGAGGAGGGGAGCTGTTTTTT	CASCPVARTSGRGGELFF
14	.	TRBJ2-1	.	TRBV6-5	TGTGCCAGCAGTTACCAGTGGGGTACGCCTGAGCAGTTCTTC	CASSYQWGTPEQFF
16	.	TRBJ2-1	few	TRBV6-1	TGTGCCAGCAGTGAAGACAGGGACCCTTCCTACAATGAGCAGTTCTTC	CASSEDRDPSYNEQFF
11	.	TRBJ2-1	few	TRBV20-1	TGCAGTGCCCCAAGGGGGTTCGAGCAGTTCTTC	CSAPRGFEQFF
12	.	TRBJ1-2	few	TRBV29-1	TGCAGCGTTGTCGGACAGAACTATGGCTACACCTTC	CSVVGQNYGYTF
13	.	TRBJ1-5	.	TRBV7-9	TGTGCCAGCAGCTTAGACAGTTCATCCACCCAGCATTTT	CASSLDSSSTQHF
12	.	TRBJ1-5	.	TRBV20-1	TGCAGTGCTAGAGATAATTCTCAGCCCCAGCATTTT	CSARDNSQPQHF
12	.	TRBJ2-7	few	TRBV29-1	TGCAGCGTTGTTAGGGGGACTGACGAGCAGTACTTC	CSVVRGTDEQYF
12	.	TRBJ1-2	few	TRBV28	TGTGCCAGCAGACGACGCCACTATGGCTACACCTTC	CASRRRHYGYTF
14	TRBD2	TRBJ2-1	few	TRBV27	TGTGCCAGCAGTAGAGCGGGACTATACAATGAGCAGTTCTTC	CASSRAGLYNEQFF
13	.	TRBJ1-2	.	TRBV7-9	TGTGCCAGCAGCTTAGTTGGGGGAGTTGGCTACACCTTC	CASSLVGGVGYTF
17	TRBD1	TRBJ2-5	once	TRBV7-2	TGTGCCAGCAGCTCCGGGACCAGGACAGGGGTCCAAGAGACCCAGTACTTC	CASSSGTRTGVQETQYF